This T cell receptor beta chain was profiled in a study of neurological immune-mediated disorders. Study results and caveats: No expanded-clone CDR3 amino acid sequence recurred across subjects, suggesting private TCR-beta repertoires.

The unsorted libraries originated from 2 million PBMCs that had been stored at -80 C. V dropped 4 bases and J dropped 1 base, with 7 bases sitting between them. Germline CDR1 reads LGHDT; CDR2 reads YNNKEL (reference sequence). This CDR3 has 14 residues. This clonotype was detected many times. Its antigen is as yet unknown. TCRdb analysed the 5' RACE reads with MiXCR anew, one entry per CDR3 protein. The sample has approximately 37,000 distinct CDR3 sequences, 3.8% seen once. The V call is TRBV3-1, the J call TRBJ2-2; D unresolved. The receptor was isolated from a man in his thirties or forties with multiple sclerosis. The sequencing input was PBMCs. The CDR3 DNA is TGTGCCAGCAGCCGAAAGGGGAACACCGGGGAGCTGTTTTTT. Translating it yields CASSRKGNTGELFF.